The 17 T cell receptor beta chains presented below share a single source sample, sequenced in a study of blood T cell repertoires in COVID-19. Produced via immunoSEQ multiplex PCR; TCRdb's table is partial and in-frame only. Of more than 120,000 clones detected, about 87% appear once; the ten largest clones hold 37%. Sequences were obtained from peripheral blood. The origin of the receptors is a man aged 50-60 years who had recovered from COVID-19.

The CDR3 spells CASSQREMNTEAFF. The CDR3 DNA reads TGTGCCAGCAGCCAACGGGAGATGAACACTGAAGCTTTCTTT. The chain carries TRBV3-1 (or the pseudogene TRBV3-2) and TRBJ1-1; D not certain. Trimming pared 2 bases from V and 0 bases from J, leaving 7 bases between. Looked up from germline, CDR1 is LGHDT and CDR2 is YNNKEL (reference sequence). There are 14 residues in the CDR3.

The chain carries TRBV7-9 and TRBJ2-7; possible D gene TRBD2, 6 bases. The germline V gene encodes CDR1 SEHNR and CDR2 FQNEAQ (reference sequence). The CDR3 is made up of 15 amino acids. V lost 6 bases and J 4 bases, leaving 19 bases between the germline ends. DNA for the CDR3: TGTGCCAGCAGTAGGGAGGCAGTTAGCCATTACGAGCAGTACTTC. The encoded protein is CASSREAVSHYEQYF.

J is TRBJ2-5 and V is TRBV6-2 or TRBV6-3; 8 nucleotides match TRBD2. Unmatched junction bases numbered 3, after V lost 0 bases and J lost 0 bases. The CDR3 sequence is 16 residues long. In germline, CDR1 is MNHEY, CDR2 SVGEGT. CDR3 coding DNA: TGTGCCAGCAGTTACTCCAGCGGGAGATACCAAGAGACCCAGTACTTC. Residues: CASSYSSGRYQETQYF.

The chain links TRBV5-4 to TRBJ2-2; tentative D call: TRBD2 (5 bases). The CDR3 sequence is 15 residues long. Per germline, CDR1 SGHNT and CDR2 YYREEE (reference sequence). Trimming took 0 bases from V and 1 from J, leaving 7 bases between them. The CDR3: CASSLVRGNTGELFF. In DNA form, the CDR3 reads TGTGCCAGCAGCTTGGTTCGGGGGAACACCGGGGAGCTGTTTTTT.

V is TRBV30 and J is TRBJ1-4, with TRBD1 matching over 9 bases. In germline, CDR1 is GTSNPN, CDR2 SVGIG (reference sequence). The V segment lost 0 bases and the J segment 7 bases; nucleotides outside the gene matches: 3. The CDR3 is 14 residues long. CDR3 region: CAWSVGQGGEKLFF. The CDR3 nucleotides read TGTGCCTGGAGTGTGGGACAGGGTGGTGAAAAACTGTTTTTT.

This clone was recorded a few times. CDR3 nucleotide sequence: TGCGCCAGCAGCTTGAACACAGGGGGCGCGGGAGAGACCCAGTACTTC. It encodes CASSLNTGGAGETQYF. The J gene is TRBJ2-5, the V gene TRBV5-1; TRBD1 aligns across 9 bases. With 1 base clipped from V and 4 bases from J, the junction kept 8 bases outside the gene matches. CDR1 and CDR2 from the germline V gene are SGHRS and YFSETQ. This CDR3 is built from 16 residues.

In its sample, this clone was seen a few times. The chain recombines TRBV6-1 with TRBJ1-2; no definite D call. This CDR3 comprises 14 residues. The V end was cut by 2 bases, the J end by 3 bases, with 10 bases between. Germline loops: CDR1 MNHNS, CDR2 SASEGT. The CDR3 region has the DNA TGTGCCAGCAGTGAAACGCCAACGGACTATGGCTACACCTTC. Its protein is CASSETPTDYGYTF.

This clone was detected a few times. The V call is TRBV27, the J call TRBJ2-7; D gene ambiguous. Germline V gene data show CDR1 as MNHEY and CDR2 as SMNVEV (reference sequence). This CDR3 is built from 11 residues. Trimming stripped 5 bases from V and 2 bases from J, with 4 bases between. The CDR3 coding sequence is TGTGCCAGCAGTAATACCTACGAGCAGTACTTC. This translates into CASSNTYEQYF.

The gene calls are TRBV12-5 and TRBJ2-2, with 7 bases fitting TRBD1. Per the germline V gene, CDR1 is LGHNT and CDR2 is FRNRAP. V trimming: 0 bases; J trimming: 3 bases; junction bases outside the gene matches: 4. The CDR3 is 16 amino acids. CDR3 sequence (DNA): TGTGCTAGTGGTTTGGTACGGACAGGACACACCGGGGAGCTGTTTTTT. The encoded protein is CASGLVRTGHTGELFF.

The chain couples TRBV4-3 to TRBJ1-1; D ambiguous. CDR1 is LGHNA and CDR2 is YSLEER in the germline V gene. Trimming removed 0 bases at V and 3 bases at J, with 8 bases between. The CDR3 runs to 14 residues. The CDR3 loop is CASSQDWQDTEAFF. DNA for the CDR3: TGCGCCAGCAGCCAAGATTGGCAGGACACTGAAGCTTTCTTT.

V and J are TRBV4-1 and TRBJ2-5; TRBD2 agrees at 9 bases. The CDR3 covers 14 residues. The germline V gene encodes CDR1 MGHRA and CDR2 YSYEKL. V shed 3 bases, J shed 2 bases, and the junction held 1 base outside the gene matches. The CDR3 DNA follows: TGCGCCAGCAGCCAGACTAGCGGTCAAGAGACCCAGTACTTC. Amino acid sequence: CASSQTSGQETQYF.

Only a few counts were recorded for this clone. The gene calls are TRBV6-5 and TRBJ1-6; 7 positions match TRBD1. Germline CDR1 reads MNHEY; CDR2 reads SVGAGI. The CDR3 contains 13 residues. V lost 7 bases to trimming and J lost 8 bases; unmatched junction nucleotides: 5. CDR3 sequence: CASTNDRDSPLHF. The DNA for the CDR3 is TGTGCCAGCACAAACGACAGGGATTCACCCCTCCACTTT.

V and J are TRBV4-1 and TRBJ2-2, with a tentative D call TRBD1 (6 bases). This CDR3 region has 16 residues. V dropped 2 bases and J dropped 6 bases, with 16 bases sitting between them. Germline lookup yields CDR1 MGHRA and CDR2 YSYEKL. The CDR3: CASSQFPRGTPGELFF. Written as DNA, the CDR3 is TGCGCCAGCAGCCAATTTCCGAGGGGGACACCCGGGGAGCTGTTTTTT.

This chain connects TRBV4-3 to TRBJ2-6; 8 bases match TRBD1. CDR1 LGHNA and CDR2 YSLEER come from the germline V gene. The CDR3 is 19 residues long. V shed 0 bases, J shed 0 bases, and the junction held 7 bases outside the gene matches. Written as DNA, the CDR3 is TGCGCCAGCAGCCAAGATCCCGGACAGGGTACCTCTGGGGCCAACGTCCTGACTTTC. Amino acid sequence: CASSQDPGQGTSGANVLTF.

The rearrangement joins TRBV10-3 to TRBJ2-1, with 8 positions matching TRBD2. The junction had 16 bases not matched to a gene; V was cut back by 8 bases and J by 4 bases. This CDR3 has 17 residues. CDR1 is ENHRY and CDR2 is SYGVKD in the germline V gene. CDR3 in DNA: TGTGCCATCTCGAGAGGGGGAGTAGCGGGGAATTACAATGAGCAGTTCTTC. Translated: CAISRGGVAGNYNEQFF.

This chain connects TRBV4-3 to TRBJ2-5; the match to TRBD1 covers 8 bases. Trimming at V came to 0 bases and at J to 6 bases, leaving 12 bases not matched to a gene. The CDR3 totals 17 residues. CDR1 and CDR2 (germline): LGHNA, YSLEER. CDR3 DNA: TGCGCCAGCAGCCAAGATTATTCGGAACAGGGGGTTAAGACCCAGTACTTC. It is translated as CASSQDYSEQGVKTQYF.

This clone came up a few times. The chain has TRBV6-5 and TRBJ1-2; D gene unclear. V was clipped by 3 bases and J by 0 bases, with 8 bases between them. This CDR3 spans 14 amino acids. Germline-derived CDR1 and CDR2 are MNHEY and SVGAGI. The CDR3 coding sequence is TGTGCCAGCAGTTATAGACAAGCTAACTATGGCTACACCTTC. It encodes CASSYRQANYGYTF.